Following are 6 T cell receptor beta chains from one sample sequenced in a study of cytotoxic CD8 clonotypes in ibrutinib-treated CLL. TCRdb's copy holds only in-frame clones and misses some; the assay was immunoSEQ multiplex PCR. The profile covers approximately 120,000 clones, with less than 90% appearing a single time and 3.3% taken by the ten largest. The input for sequencing was PBMCs, taken after 24 months of ibrutinib treatment. Receptors were obtained from a human donor with chronic lymphocytic leukemia.

This rearrangement joins TRBV6-5 to TRBJ2-5; D may be TRBD1 (6 bases). CDR1 is MNHEY, CDR2 SVGAGI, per germline. V was shortened by 6 bases and J by 5 bases, with 19 bases between the two germline ends. This CDR3 spans 15 amino acids. DNA of the CDR3: TGTGCCAGCAGCACACAGGGACCTAGGTGGGAGACCCAGTACTTC. It yields the protein CASSTQGPRWETQYF.

The V gene is TRBV30, the J gene TRBJ2-7; 7 bases are shared with TRBD1. The CDR3 has 17 amino acids. V gave up 3 bases and J gave up 4 bases; unmatched junction bases: 18. Germline V gene sequence: CDR1 GTSNPN, CDR2 SVGIG (reference sequence). The CDR3 sequence is CAWSRMATGTVVYEQYF. As DNA, the CDR3 is TGTGCCTGGAGCCGAATGGCTACCGGGACAGTAGTTTACGAGCAGTACTTC.

This chain uses TRBV27 with TRBJ1-6; D may be TRBD1 (5 bases). CDR3 size: 15 residues. Trimming removed 5 bases at V and 6 bases at J, with 14 bases between. CDR1 and CDR2 (germline): MNHEY, SMNVEV (reference sequence). CDR3 region: CASSDTGVLNSPLHF. In DNA form, the CDR3 reads TGTGCCAGCAGTGACACAGGAGTTCTTAATTCACCCCTCCACTTT.

The J gene is TRBJ1-5, the V gene TRBV6-1, with 9 bases fitting TRBD1. The CDR3 extends over 16 amino acids. CDR1 and CDR2 from the germline V gene are MNHNS and SASEGT. V lost 4 bases and J lost 2; bases outside the gene matches: 6. The CDR3 nucleotides are TGTGCCAGCAGTGGAGCTACAGGGGGCGGCAATCAGCCCCAGCATTTT. Its protein is CASSGATGGGNQPQHF.

This clone was observed a few times. V and J are TRBV27 and TRBJ1-6; TRBD1 might be the D (6 bases). The CDR3 covers 14 residues. Trimming removed 10 bases from V and 4 bases from J, with 14 bases in between. Germline V gene data show CDR1 as MNHEY and CDR2 as SMNVEV (reference sequence). The CDR3 loop reads CATRGAPYNSPLHF. DNA for the CDR3: TGTGCCACCCGGGGGGCGCCGTATAATTCACCCCTCCACTTT.

This chain connects TRBV19 to TRBJ1-5; D unresolved. The CDR3 runs to 13 residues. The germline V and J ends were trimmed by 4 bases and 3 bases, with 7 bases remaining between them. The germline V gene has CDR1 LNHDA and CDR2 SQIVND (reference sequence). The CDR3 sequence is CASSRRINQPQHF. The CDR3 DNA reads as TGTGCCAGTAGTAGGAGGATCAATCAGCCCCAGCATTTT. Full variable domain (rest looked up from reference TRBV19 and TRBJ1-5): DGGITQSPKYLFRKEGQNVTLSCEQNLNHDAMYWYRQDPGQGLRLIYYSQIVNDFQKGDIAEGYSVSREKKESFPLTVTSAQKNPTAFYLCASSRRINQPQHFGDGTRLSIL.